The present entry profiles one T cell receptor (beta chain) with its context. What it binds is unknown. 60 Vbeta and 13 Jbeta primers were used in PCR. Measured with immunoSEQ multiplex PCR; TCRdb has only the in-frame clones, and not every one. Here the sample spans over 120,000 clones, 75% to 90% being singletons. The data stem from a study of cytomegalovirus exposure and HLA in healthy donors. Study as a whole: From donors who were HLA-typed, an early data release held around 80 million unique TCRs.

General study results and limits: Later on, an analysis showed TCR association rates differing by HLA locus, with DRB1 the most and HLA-C the fewest. Links to common viral pathogens appeared, in a later analysis, for several of the most significant clusters. Sequencing depth across donors, presence/absence analyses assumed, was roughly uniform.

This CDR3 contains 15 residues. CDR1 is SGHRS, CDR2 YFSETQ, per germline. V shed 0 bases and J shed 1 base, with 10 bases lying between them. The source material was PBMCs. The TCR was taken from a woman aged 25 to 39 in good health and CMV-seronegative. V and J are TRBV5-1 and TRBJ2-5; no clear D. Written as DNA, the CDR3 is TGCGCCAGCAGCTTGGGTGGCAGTACCCAAGAGACCCAGTACTTC. Amino acid sequence: CASSLGGSTQETQYF.